This T cell receptor (beta chain) was sequenced in a study of blood T cell repertoires in COVID-19. Study background: The United States, Italy and Spain were the sources of the acute and convalescent COVID-19 samples.

V was trimmed by 3 bases and J by 0 bases, leaving 8 bases between them. The CDR3 totals 14 residues. Germline V gives CDR1 MNHEY, CDR2 SMNVEV (reference sequence). This clone was observed a single time. TCRdb keeps only in-frame clones here, not all; method: immunoSEQ multiplex PCR. The sample has roughly 250,000 clones, about four fifths seen once. The clonotype comes from a man in his fifties or sixties with active or convalescent COVID-19. Sequencing was performed on peripheral blood. The chain employs TRBV27 and TRBJ1-1; perhaps TRBD1 as D (6 bases). The CDR3 is CASSFRQVNTEAFF. Here the CDR3 DNA reads TGTGCCAGCAGTTTCAGACAGGTGAACACTGAAGCTTTCTTT.